Listed here are 14 T cell receptor beta chains from one sample, sequenced in a study of blood T cell repertoires in COVID-19. Clones were read by immunoSEQ multiplex PCR, and TCRdb kept only the in-frame ones, dropping some. The data show under 300,000 clones, around 88% seen once. Sequenced input: PBMCs or T cells enriched from blood (not recorded which). Receptors were obtained from a woman aged 40-49 years with acute COVID-19.

Only a few counts were recorded for this clone. The V call is TRBV15, the J call TRBJ1-6; 8 bases match TRBD1. The CDR3 sequence is 15 residues long. V lost 3 bases and J lost 8; bases outside the gene matches: 6. CDR1 LNHNV and CDR2 YYDKDF come from the germline V gene (reference sequence). This CDR3 is CATSREDRVYSPLHF. CDR3 DNA sequence: TGTGCCACCAGCAGGGAGGACAGGGTCTATTCACCCCTCCACTTT.

This chain uses TRBV11-2 with TRBJ2-1; TRBD2 matches at 12 bases. CDR3 length equals 14 residues. Unmatched junction bases numbered 2, after V lost 5 bases and J lost 6 bases. Germline CDR1 is SGHAT and CDR2 is FQNNGV. Here the CDR3 DNA reads TGTGCCAGCAGCGTGACTAGCGGGAGCAATGAGCAGTTCTTC. Protein product: CASSVTSGSNEQFF.

In its sample, this clone was seen a few times. The CDR3 DNA reads as TGTGCCAGCAGCCCAGGAGCGGGAGGTCAAGAGACCCAGTACTTC. Protein: CASSPGAGGQETQYF. The V and J genes are TRBV7-2 and TRBJ2-5; 9 nucleotides align to TRBD2. V lost 5 bases, J lost 2 bases, and 6 bases stayed unmatched. The V gene's germline CDR1 is SGHTA and CDR2 FQGNSA. The CDR3 runs to 15 residues.

This sequence joins TRBV4-2 and TRBJ2-7, with unresolved D. Germline assignment: CDR1 LGHNA and CDR2 YNFKEQ. CDR3 length equals 15 residues. V was pared by 2 bases and J by 5 bases, with 16 bases between. As DNA, the CDR3 is TGTGCCAGCAGCCAAAATCCGAAGCAACTCCACGAGCAGTACTTC. Residues: CASSQNPKQLHEQYF.

The V call is TRBV4-1, the J call TRBJ1-6; D is perhaps TRBD1 (6 bases). Germline loops: CDR1 MGHRA, CDR2 YSYEKL. The CDR3 covers 19 residues. V was pared by 3 bases and J by 0 bases, with 18 bases between. Here the CDR3 reads CASSHNRDTEYSYNSPLHF. For the CDR3, the DNA is TGCGCCAGCAGCCACAACCGGGACACGGAGTACTCCTATAATTCACCCCTCCACTTT.

This chain links TRBV5-1 with TRBJ1-1, with TRBD1 matching over 9 bases. CDR3 length: 13 amino acids. After removal of 2 bases from V and 10 bases from J, the junction contained 6 bases not matched to a gene. Germline loops: CDR1 SGHRS, CDR2 YFSETQ. CDR3 in amino acids: CASSFDPGQGAFF. The CDR3, as DNA: TGCGCCAGCAGCTTTGACCCGGGACAGGGAGCTTTCTTT.

This chain connects TRBV5-1 to TRBJ2-2; TRBD1 agrees at 9 bases. V lost 4 bases and J lost 5; bases outside the gene matches: 9. This CDR3 has 16 amino acids. Germline CDR1 reads SGHRS; CDR2 reads YFSETQ. CDR3 amino acids: CASSIQQGARTGELFF. The CDR3 nucleotides read TGCGCCAGCAGCATACAACAGGGGGCCCGGACCGGGGAGCTGTTTTTT.

The rearrangement links TRBV7-3 to TRBJ2-2; 8 bases map to TRBD2. Losses at the gene ends were 2 bases for V and 16 bases for J; bases not matched to a gene: 9. The CDR3 covers 13 residues. CDR1 and CDR2 (germline): SGHTA, FQGTGA. Here the CDR3 DNA reads TGTGCCAGCAGCTTATCTGGCGGGGGGAGCCCGTTTTTT. Translated: CASSLSGGGSPFF.

The chain is built from TRBV9 and TRBJ2-5; no clear D. Germline CDR1 SGDLS, CDR2 YYNGEE. The length of the CDR3 is 15 residues. The V end lost 4 bases, the J end lost 5 bases, and 18 bases lay between the germline ends. The CDR3 DNA is TGTGCCAGCAGCCCCTCGCTGGCTGCCAGGGAGACCCAGTACTTC. This gives the protein CASSPSLAARETQYF.

This clone was observed a single time. The J gene is TRBJ2-1, the V gene TRBV11-3; 10 bases line up with TRBD2. The CDR3 contains 16 residues. Trimming removed 3 bases from V and 3 bases from J; junction bases left unmatched: 5. CDR1 SGHNT and CDR2 YENEEA come from the germline V gene. The CDR3 sequence: CASSFPTSGLYNEQFF. As DNA, the CDR3 is TGTGCCAGCAGCTTTCCGACTAGCGGGCTCTACAATGAGCAGTTCTTC.

V usage is TRBV10-2 and J usage is TRBJ1-2, with D unclear. In germline, CDR1 is WSHSY, CDR2 SAAADI. V shed 0 bases and J shed 2 bases, with 10 bases lying between them. The CDR3 spans 15 residues. CDR3 DNA: TGCGCCAGCAGTGAGTCGAGGCTGAACAACTATGGCTACACCTTC. It codes for CASSESRLNNYGYTF.

This rearrangement joins TRBV9 to TRBJ2-3; D is undetermined. CDR1 and CDR2 (germline): SGDLS, YYNGEE. V was shortened by 3 bases and J by 2 bases, with 10 bases between the two germline ends. This CDR3 comprises 14 residues. The CDR3 region is CASSGPFITDTQYF. The DNA for the CDR3 is TGTGCCAGCAGCGGGCCTTTCATCACAGATACGCAGTATTTT.

The genes are TRBV2 and TRBJ2-7; 7 positions agree with TRBD1. The CDR3 is 15 residues long. Losses at the gene ends were 5 bases for V and 0 bases for J; bases not matched to a gene: 7. The germline V gene has CDR1 SNHLY and CDR2 FYNNEI. DNA for the CDR3: TGTGCCAGCAGTTGGGACAGTACTAGCTCCTACGAGCAGTACTTC. It codes for CASSWDSTSSYEQYF.

A single count supports this clone. The chain's CDR3 is CASSLQGDYGYTF. The CDR3 DNA reads as TGTGCCAGCAGTCTACAGGGGGACTATGGCTACACCTTC. The rearrangement links TRBV27 to TRBJ1-2; 8 nucleotides line up with TRBD1. The CDR3 runs 13 residues. Germline CDR1 reads MNHEY; CDR2 reads SMNVEV (reference sequence). V shed 5 bases and J 3 bases; nucleotides not matched to a gene: 2.